This T cell receptor (beta chain) was documented in a study of Graves' ophthalmopathy and Graves' hyperthyroidism. The authors amplified TCR beta CDR3 regions from RNA transcripts. The authors performed first-round RT-PCR with HTBI primers and then a second-round multiplex PCR. TCRdb recomputed calls from the multiplex PCR reads with MiXCR, one row per CDR3 protein. The repertoire holds about 740,000 distinct CDR3 sequences, with around 40% as singletons. Looked up from germline, CDR1 is WNHNN and CDR2 is SYGVQD (reference sequence). The CDR3 has 15 residues. V lost 3 bases to trimming and J lost 4 bases; unmatched junction nucleotides: 2. Findings and caveats of the study: The authors also found most expanded thyroid clonotypes above 0.001 frequency in blood.

About this clonotype: Its antigen is unidentified.

This sequence originates from an adult man with Graves' ophthalmopathy. J is TRBJ2-2 and V is TRBV10-1; 10 positions agree with TRBD2. Sample: peripheral blood. Here the CDR3 reads CASSELAGLTGELFF. CDR3 coding DNA: TGCGCCAGCAGTGAACTAGCGGGACTCACCGGGGAGCTGTTTTTT.